Following are 20 T cell receptor beta chains from one sample sequenced in a study of blood T cell repertoires in COVID-19. Using immunoSEQ multiplex PCR, the repertoire was profiled, and TCRdb retains in-frame clones only, with some absent. In the table there are 250,000 to 300,000 clones, about 90% of which are singletons. Sequencing was carried out using peripheral blood. The receptors stem from a woman aged 25 to 45 with COVID-19, enrolled during active disease.

This clone is a singleton in its sample. The gene calls are TRBV29-1 and TRBJ2-1, with 10 bases lining up with TRBD2. V was pared by 4 bases and J by 6 bases, with 6 bases of the junction left unmatched. There are 14 residues in the CDR3. Germline V gene sequence: CDR1 SQVTM, CDR2 ANQGSEA. CDR3 amino acids: CSVGWTSGLNEQFF. For the CDR3, the DNA is TGCAGCGTTGGATGGACTAGCGGTCTCAATGAGCAGTTCTTC.

J is TRBJ1-1 and V is TRBV28, with no clear D. V lost 3 bases and J 0 bases, leaving 11 bases between the germline ends. Per germline, CDR1 MDHEN and CDR2 SYDVKM. CDR3 length: 15 residues. The CDR3 coding sequence is TGTGCCAGCAGTTTTAGTCCGGGAGTGAACACTGAAGCTTTCTTT. It encodes CASSFSPGVNTEAFF.

This clone was recorded only once. The chain is built from TRBV10-2 and TRBJ2-3; 8 bases match TRBD2. The germline CDR1 and CDR2 sequences are WSHSY and SAAADI. CDR3 length equals 14 residues. The ends lost 7 bases at V and 5 bases at J; junction bases unmatched: 8. CDR3 sequence reads: CASTPAGVIDTQYF. Here the CDR3 DNA reads TGCGCCAGCACCCCAGCGGGAGTTATAGATACGCAGTATTTT.

This chain links TRBV27 with TRBJ2-5; 9 bases line up with TRBD1. CDR1 and CDR2 (germline): MNHEY, SMNVEV (reference sequence). V shed 4 bases and J 7 bases; nucleotides not matched to a gene: 13. The CDR3 has 16 residues. The CDR3 DNA reads as TGTGCCAGCAGTTCACCGGGACAGGGCTATAGGGGGACCCAGTACTTC. As protein: CASSSPGQGYRGTQYF.

This clone was seen more than once but under ten times. This chain connects TRBV18 to TRBJ2-7, with D possibly TRBD1 on 6 matching bases. Germline V gives CDR1 KGHSH, CDR2 LQKENI. The CDR3 loop spans 12 amino acids. V dropped 8 bases and J dropped 2 bases, with 10 bases sitting between them. In DNA form, the CDR3 reads TGTGCCAGCGGGGGCCAGACCTACGAGCAGTACTTC. Translating gives CASGGQTYEQYF.

The V call is TRBV18, the J call TRBJ2-7; 9 bases fit TRBD1. Trimming cost V 3 bases and J 5 bases; bases outside gene matches: 5. Germline V lookup: CDR1 KGHSH, CDR2 LQKENI. The CDR3 spans 14 residues. The chain's CDR3 is CASSPTGGGDEQYF. Written as DNA, the CDR3 is TGTGCCAGCTCACCCACAGGGGGCGGCGACGAGCAGTACTTC.

V and J are TRBV27 and TRBJ2-7; D not certain. V was trimmed by 6 bases and J by 2 bases, leaving 14 bases between them. The CDR3 spans 14 residues. Germline V lookup: CDR1 MNHEY, CDR2 SMNVEV (reference sequence). The CDR3, as DNA: TGTGCCAGCAGCCGTTGGGCCGGAACCTACGAGCAGTACTTC. Translated: CASSRWAGTYEQYF.

The rearrangement joins TRBV10-3 to TRBJ2-1; TRBD2 matches at 13 bases. Trimming cost V 11 bases and J 7 bases; bases outside gene matches: 8. The CDR3 is 14 amino acids. CDR1 ENHRY and CDR2 SYGVKD come from the germline V gene. The CDR3 DNA reads as TGTGCCGTCGGACTAGCGGGAGATGGGAATGAGCAGTTCTTC. As protein: CAVGLAGDGNEQFF.

The DNA of the CDR3 is TGTGCCAGCAACCGCCGACAGATAAGTCACTATGGCTACACCTTC. Protein product: CASNRRQISHYGYTF. The V gene is TRBV2, the J gene TRBJ1-2; D is perhaps TRBD1 (5 bases). V was trimmed by 7 bases and J by 3 bases, leaving 18 bases between them. CDR1 SNHLY and CDR2 FYNNEI come from the germline V gene. The CDR3 runs to 15 residues. The full variable domain, its missing parts supplied by reference TRBV2 and TRBJ1-2, is EPEVTQTPSHQVTQMGQEVILRCVPISNHLYFYWYRQILGQKVEFLVSFYNNEISEKSEIFDDQFSVERPDGSNFTLKIRSTKLEDSAMYFCASNRRQISHYGYTFGSGTRLTVV.

The chain employs TRBV2 and TRBJ2-7; D is possibly TRBD2 (5 bases). Germline CDR1 reads SNHLY; CDR2 reads FYNNEI. V shed 6 bases and J shed 0 bases, with 15 bases lying between them. This CDR3 is built from 15 residues. The CDR3 sequence: CASRRAEESSYEQYF. DNA for the CDR3: TGTGCCAGCAGGCGGGCAGAAGAATCCTCCTACGAGCAGTACTTC.

The count of this clone is one. The rearrangement links TRBV7-9 to TRBJ2-1; a weak D match, TRBD2 (6 bases). Trimming cost V 6 bases and J 6 bases, with 21 bases left between them. The CDR3 spans 16 residues. CDR1 SEHNR and CDR2 FQNEAQ come from the germline V gene (reference sequence). The CDR3 DNA reads TGTGCCAGCAGTTCTCGGACCCCGATGGGGGGCAATGAGCAGTTCTTC. It specifies CASSSRTPMGGNEQFF.

Only one count was recorded for this clone. The gene calls are TRBV7-3 and TRBJ1-1; the D gene is possibly TRBD1 (5 bases). The CDR3 length is 13 residues. The V and J ends lost 1 base and 5 bases respectively, with 8 bases between them. Germline values: CDR1 SGHTA, CDR2 FQGTGA. The CDR3 DNA sequence: TGTGCCAGCAGCTTAAAGGGGCGGACTGAAGCTTTCTTT. Protein sequence: CASSLKGRTEAFF.

V and J are TRBV11-2 and TRBJ2-1; 11 bases map to TRBD2. The CDR3 spans 15 residues. The germline V gene has CDR1 SGHAT and CDR2 FQNNGV. V was clipped by 3 bases and J by 6 bases; unmatched bases: 4. CDR3 residues: CASSFIAGGGNEQFF. CDR3 sequence (DNA): TGTGCCAGCAGCTTCATAGCGGGAGGGGGCAATGAGCAGTTCTTC.

This clone has just one count. The chain has TRBV7-2 and TRBJ1-1; TRBD1 matches 9 bases. The CDR3 loop spans 15 amino acids. The germline V gene encodes CDR1 SGHTA and CDR2 FQGNSA. V lost 4 bases and J lost 5; bases outside the gene matches: 8. In DNA, the CDR3 is TGTGCCAGCAGCTCCCGGACAGGGGAAGTAACTGAAGCTTTCTTT. It is translated as CASSSRTGEVTEAFF.

There are a few counts of this clone. The CDR3 loop is CASSHGLAGAPEQYF. The CDR3 DNA reads as TGCGCCAGCAGCCATGGACTAGCGGGAGCCCCCGAGCAGTACTTC. V is TRBV4-3 and J is TRBJ2-7; 13 bases line up with TRBD2. The CDR3 extends over 15 amino acids. Looked up from germline, CDR1 is LGHNA and CDR2 is YSLEER. V lost 3 bases, J lost 6 bases, and 5 bases stayed unmatched.

The CDR3 DNA reads TGTGCCAGCAGCGCCCAAGGCGCGTCTAGCGGGAGGCTCAGCACAGATACGCAGTATTTT. Amino acid sequence: CASSAQGASSGRLSTDTQYF. The chain employs TRBV11-3 and TRBJ2-3; 11 nucleotides align to TRBD2. CDR3 length: 20 residues. The ends lost 5 bases at V and 0 bases at J; junction bases unmatched: 16. Per germline, CDR1 SGHNT and CDR2 YENEEA.

The rearrangement joins TRBV14 to TRBJ2-7, with a weak D call TRBD1 (5 bases). The CDR3 is made up of 15 amino acids. Trimming left V 1 base short and J 4 bases short, with 14 bases between. From germline, CDR1 is SGHDN and CDR2 FVKESK. In DNA, the CDR3 is TGTGCCAGCAGCCAAGGTGTAGGGGTAGGGTACGAGCAGTACTTC. Its translation is CASSQGVGVGYEQYF.

The gene calls are TRBV6-6 and TRBJ1-1, with no clear D. V was shortened by 2 bases and J by 5 bases, with 15 bases between the two germline ends. CDR3 size: 15 residues. CDR1 is MNHNY, CDR2 SVGAGI, per germline (reference sequence). The CDR3 here is CASSYDEGWRTEAFF. The DNA for the CDR3 is TGTGCCAGCAGTTACGACGAGGGATGGAGGACTGAAGCTTTCTTT.

The rearrangement links TRBV10-1 to TRBJ2-5; 9 bases are a match to TRBD1. CDR1 WNHNN and CDR2 SYGVQD come from the germline V gene (reference sequence). V shed 6 bases, J shed 5 bases, and the junction held 4 bases outside the gene matches. This CDR3 is built from 13 residues. The CDR3: CASSAGQGETQYF. CDR3 nucleotide sequence: TGCGCCAGCAGCGCGGGACAGGGTGAGACCCAGTACTTC.

The rearrangement links TRBV5-1 to TRBJ2-7; tentative D call: TRBD1 (5 bases). V was cut by 2 bases and J by 4 bases, with 13 bases left in between. Per germline, CDR1 SGHRS and CDR2 YFSETQ. The CDR3 spans 14 residues. The CDR3 sequence: CASSFLGQIYEQYF. CDR3 nucleotides: TGCGCCAGCAGCTTTTTGGGGCAGATATACGAGCAGTACTTC.